This T cell receptor beta chain derives from a study of CD8+ T cells in alopecia areata. Whole-study context: Each day, treated patients took oral tofacitinib twice, at 5 to 10 mg per dose.

The treatment: oral pan-JAK inhibitor, 5-10 mg twice daily. Specimens obtained from alopecia areata patients comprised lesional scalp punch biopsies and peripheral blood. RNA extraction and reverse transcription yielded cDNA as sequencing template. TCRdb's table, derived via immunoSEQ multiplex PCR, lists solely in-frame clones and lacks some. The sample holds roughly 120,000 clones, 58% seen once. Source: CD8+ T cells sorted from blood, taken at week 4, from a patient treated with tofacitinib. The receptor's source is a human donor with alopecia areata.

The CDR3 DNA reads TGTGCCAGCAGCTCCGGCTCGGGTGGGGAGATGTTTTTT. Translation: CASSSGSGGEMFF. The gene calls are TRBV5-6 and TRBJ1-4; no clear D. In germline, CDR1 is SGHDT, CDR2 YYEEEE. Trimming cost V 3 bases and J 15 bases, with 18 bases left between them. This CDR3 comprises 13 residues.